This TCR beta chain comes out of a study of T cell responses to AZD1222 COVID-19 vaccine. Study-level findings and limits: Spike-wide coverage was observed for vaccine-associated CD4 TCRs, with dominant responses at 160-218 and 743-854. Clonal diversity may have been underestimated, and the donors were mostly white British, with more females than males.

The data were produced by immunoSEQ multiplex PCR, yet TCRdb's version contains in-frame clones alone and is incomplete. The table records 46,000 or so clones, around three quarters of them present only once. For this clone: Its antigen is as yet unknown.

V shed 7 bases and J shed 6 bases, with 10 bases lying between them. The CDR3 covers 13 residues. The germline V gene has CDR1 MNHEY and CDR2 SMNVEV (reference sequence). The sequence was obtained from an adult in good health. Sequenced material: peripheral blood, taken on day 0 of AZD1222 vaccination. The V and J genes are TRBV27 and TRBJ1-6, with a tentative D call TRBD1 (5 bases). CDR3 DNA: TGTGCCAGCAAGGCGGGGGTTAATTCACCCCTCCACTTT. It specifies CASKAGVNSPLHF.